These T cell receptor beta chains were read from a single sample in a study of T cell responses to AZD1222 COVID-19 vaccine. The table came from immunoSEQ multiplex PCR; TCRdb's copy has only in-frame clones and leaves some out. The sample lists around 150,000 clones, approximately 89% occurring once. The sequencing here drew on peripheral blood, taken on day 0 of MenACWY control vaccination. These receptors all stem from an adult in good health. CDR3s include the opening cysteine and the closing phenylalanine or tryptophan. D genes are given only for firm matches. Only some rows state a clone size, as once, few, many or a class for expanded clones.

TRBV30	NA	once	TRBJ1-5	13	TGTGCCTGGAGTGGAGGGACAAATCAGCCCCAGCATTTT	CAWSGGTNQPQHF
TRBV4-1	TRBD1	NA	TRBJ2-7	13	TGCGCCAGCAAAAAGACAGGGTACTACGAGCAGTACTTC	CASKKTGYYEQYF
TRBV9	NA	NA	TRBJ2-7	14	TGTGCCAGCAGCCTCGGGACGGAATCCTACGAGCAGTACTTC	CASSLGTESYEQYF
TRBV7-9	TRBD2	NA	TRBJ2-5	14	TGTGCCAGTTCCCGGGAGGGGCTTCAAGAGACCCAGTACTTC	CASSREGLQETQYF
TRBV28	NA	NA	TRBJ2-1	15	TGTGCCAGCAGTTTGAGGCAGGGTGGGCGCAATGAGCAGTTCTTC	CASSLRQGGRNEQFF
TRBV9	NA	NA	TRBJ1-3	15	TGTGCCAGCAGCGTAGACGGAGGGAGGGGAAACACCATATATTTT	CASSVDGGRGNTIYF
TRBV5-8	TRBD1	NA	TRBJ1-1	14	TGTGCCAGCAATCGACAGGGCATGAACACTGAAGCTTTCTTT	CASNRQGMNTEAFF
TRBV10-2	TRBD2	NA	TRBJ2-1	15	TGCGCCAGCAGTGAGACCCGGACTAGCGGGGCCTTCCAGTTCTTC	CASSETRTSGAFQFF
TRBV6-1	NA	NA	TRBJ1-2	18	TGTGCCAGCAGTGAAGCCTTTGTTAGTACAGGGTTAAACTATGGCTACACCTTC	CASSEAFVSTGLNYGYTF
TRBV3-1/TRBV3-2	TRBD1	NA	TRBJ1-1	15	TGTGCCAGCAGCCCCTTCGGACAGGTTAACACTGAAGCTTTCTTT	CASSPFGQVNTEAFF
TRBV7-9	TRBD2	NA	TRBJ2-2	13	TGTGCCAGCAGCTCAGCGGGGACCGGGGAGCTGTTTTTT	CASSSAGTGELFF
TRBV19	TRBD1	NA	TRBJ1-2	14	TGTGCCAGTAGTATCGGGACAGGGAGCTATGGCTACACCTTC	CASSIGTGSYGYTF
TRBV7-3	NA	NA	TRBJ1-5	16	TGTGCCAGCAGACCAACCCGGGACCGACGGTACCAGCCCCAGCATTTT	CASRPTRDRRYQPQHF
TRBV5-1	TRBD1	NA	TRBJ2-7	14	TGCGCCAGCAGCTTGGGGCAGGGGGCTTACGAGCAGTACTTC	CASSLGQGAYEQYF
TRBV7-9	NA	NA	TRBJ1-2	17	TGTGCCAGCAGCTCCCCGGTTCAGACAGGAGGAGGTTATGGCTACACCTTC	CASSSPVQTGGGYGYTF
TRBV6-5	TRBD2	NA	TRBJ2-7	14	TGTGCCAGCAGTTACGACCCGGGAGGCTACGAGCAGTACTTC	CASSYDPGGYEQYF
TRBV18	NA	NA	TRBJ2-5	12	TGTGCCAGCTCACCACCGGATGAGACCCAGTACTTC	CASSPPDETQYF
TRBV19	NA	NA	TRBJ2-5	15	TGTGCCAGTAGGAGGAAGGGAGCAGGGCAAGAGACCCAGTACTTC	CASRRKGAGQETQYF
TRBV11-3	TRBD1	NA	TRBJ2-3	16	TGTGCCAGCAGCCCGCGGGACAGGGGCGGGGCAGATACGCAGTATTTT	CASSPRDRGGADTQYF
TRBV5-1	NA	NA	TRBJ1-6	14	TGCGCCAGCAGCTCACTCGGCGAGGGTTCACCCCTCCACTTT	CASSSLGEGSPLHF
TRBV14	NA	NA	TRBJ1-1	16	TGTGCCAGCAGCCGGGACTTTGGGGGATTGAACACTGAAGCTTTCTTT	CASSRDFGGLNTEAFF
TRBV30	TRBD1	NA	TRBJ1-6	15	TGTGCCTGGAGCGCCGGGACAGGGCCGAATTCACCCCTCCACTTT	CAWSAGTGPNSPLHF
TRBV7-2	NA	once	TRBJ1-2	12	TGTGCCAGCAGCTTGACCGTGCATGGCTACACCTTC	CASSLTVHGYTF
TRBV15	NA	once	TRBJ1-6	14	TGTGCCACCAGCAGGACACGGGAGGGGTCACCCCTCCACTTT	CATSRTREGSPLHF
TRBV19	NA	once	TRBJ1-5	16	TGTGCCAGTAGTCCCCGGGACCGGTCGGACAATCAGCCCCAGCATTTT	CASSPRDRSDNQPQHF
TRBV4-1	TRBD2	few	TRBJ2-5	15	TGCGCCAGCAGCCAAGGGACTAGCGGGAGCGAGACCCAGTACTTC	CASSQGTSGSETQYF
TRBV7-6	NA	NA	TRBJ1-1	15	TGTGCCAGCAGCTTAGACTACAGGCTGAACACTGAAGCTTTCTTT	CASSLDYRLNTEAFF
TRBV28	NA	NA	TRBJ2-3	17	TGTGCCAGCAGTTTTGGCATCGGCGGGCGACCCACAGATACGCAGTATTTT	CASSFGIGGRPTDTQYF
TRBV29-1	NA	NA	TRBJ1-1	14	TGCAGCGTTAGCCAGTCGAGTATGAACACTGAAGCTTTCTTT	CSVSQSSMNTEAFF
TRBV28	NA	NA	TRBJ1-1	15	TGTGCCAGCAGTCGCTGGGCGGCCTCGAACACTGAAGCTTTCTTT	CASSRWAASNTEAFF
TRBV7-8	TRBD2	NA	TRBJ2-1	15	TGTGCCAGCAGCACGGGACTAGCGGGACACAATGAGCAGTTCTTC	CASSTGLAGHNEQFF
TRBV7-3	TRBD2	NA	TRBJ2-3	13	TGTGCCAGCGGGCGGGGGAGCACAGATACGCAGTATTTT	CASGRGSTDTQYF
TRBV7-3	NA	few	TRBJ1-1	13	TGTGCCAGCAGCTTAACCAGGGGCACTGAAGCTTTCTTT	CASSLTRGTEAFF
TRBV7-2	TRBD2	NA	TRBJ2-3	16	TGTGCCAGCAGCTTAAGGGCGGGAGGGAGTGCAGATACGCAGTATTTT	CASSLRAGGSADTQYF
TRBV28	TRBD1	NA	TRBJ1-1	15	TGTGCCAGCAGTTTCCAACAGGGGTTCGGCACTGAAGCTTTCTTT	CASSFQQGFGTEAFF
TRBV20-1	NA	NA	TRBJ1-5	14	TGCAGTGCTAGTGGCGGACCGTCCAATCAGCCCCAGCATTTT	CSASGGPSNQPQHF
TRBV28	NA	NA	TRBJ1-4	17	TGTGCCAGCAGTTCTGCCCCGGGGGGCGGATCTAATGAAAAACTGTTTTTT	CASSSAPGGGSNEKLFF
TRBV11-3	NA	NA	TRBJ2-1	16	TGTGCCAGCAGCCCACTAAAGGGGGGGGGCCCCAATGAGCAGTTCTTC	CASSPLKGGGPNEQFF
TRBV13	NA	NA	TRBJ1-2	14	TGTGCCACTAGACAGCTTCTGACTAACTATGGCTACACCTTC	CATRQLLTNYGYTF
TRBV11-3	NA	NA	TRBJ1-6	12	TGTGCCAGCAGCTCTTATAATTCACCCCTCCACTTT	CASSSYNSPLHF
TRBV5-1	TRBD2	NA	TRBJ2-3	16	TGCGCCAGCAGGTGCGGGCCGGGGGGGACAACAGATACGCAGTATTTT	CASRCGPGGTTDTQYF
TRBV27	NA	NA	TRBJ1-6	17	TGTGCCAGCAGCTTTCTTCCGGGGCAGTCCTATAATTCACCCCTCCACTTT	CASSFLPGQSYNSPLHF
TRBV5-4	TRBD2	NA	TRBJ2-7	15	TGTGCCAGCAGCTTGTCTAGCGGGGGGGCCTACGAGCAGTACTTC	CASSLSSGGAYEQYF
TRBV28	NA	NA	TRBJ1-1	15	TGTGCCAGCAGAATTGGGGGGGCGCGAGTCACTGAAGCTTTCTTT	CASRIGGARVTEAFF
TRBV6-5	NA	NA	TRBJ1-1	14	TGTGCCAGCAGTTACTACCGGGCCTACACTGAAGCTTTCTTT	CASSYYRAYTEAFF
TRBV5-5	TRBD1	NA	TRBJ1-5	16	TGTGCCAGCAGCTCTTCAGGGAGGGGGCCCAATCAGCCCCAGCATTTT	CASSSSGRGPNQPQHF
TRBV11-3	NA	NA	TRBJ1-1	14	TGTGCCAGCAGCTTAGCGAGCGGAGGCACTGAAGCTTTCTTT	CASSLASGGTEAFF